What follows are 10 T cell receptor beta chains derived from one specimen sequenced in a study of Graves' ophthalmopathy and Graves' hyperthyroidism. Amplification of TCR beta CDR3 regions used RNA transcripts. HTBI-primed RT-PCR formed the first round, and a multiplex PCR formed the second. TCRdb reprocessed the multiplex PCR reads via MiXCR and lists one record per CDR3 protein. The repertoire has around 1.1 million distinct CDR3 sequences, less than 45% of them found once; the top ten carry approximately 12%. Sequenced: peripheral blood or thyroid tissue (not recorded which). The receptors derive from an adult man with Graves' hyperthyroidism.

This clonotype has just a few counts. This chain links TRBV6-5 with TRBJ1-2, with 9 bases identical to TRBD1. V gave up 0 bases and J gave up 8 bases; unmatched junction bases: 10. CDR1 is MNHEY, CDR2 SVGAGI, per germline. The CDR3 is made up of 16 amino acids. CDR3 sequence (DNA): TGTGCCAGCAGTTACTCGGGACAGGGCGCACTGAGGGGCTACACCTTC. Translation: CASSYSGQGALRGYTF.

Ten or more counts support this clonotype. V is TRBV11-3 and J is TRBJ1-2; D not certain. V was trimmed by 3 bases and J by 0 bases, leaving 8 bases between them. Germline loops: CDR1 SGHNT, CDR2 YENEEA. The CDR3 is 14 residues long. CDR3: CASSFTGANYGYTF. The CDR3 coding sequence is TGTGCCAGCAGCTTCACTGGAGCTAACTATGGCTACACCTTC. Full variable domain (remainder filled in from reference TRBV11-3 and TRBJ1-2): EAGVVQSPRYKIIEKKQPVAFWCNPISGHNTLYWYLQNLGQGPELLIRYENEEAVDDSQLPKDRFSAERLKGVDSTLKIQPAELGDSAVYLCASSFTGANYGYTFGSGTRLTVV.

This clonotype appeared many times. The gene calls are TRBV10-3 and TRBJ1-1; TRBD1 aligns across 7 bases. With 4 bases clipped from V and 3 bases from J, the junction kept 5 bases outside the gene matches. Germline V gene sequence: CDR1 ENHRY, CDR2 SYGVKD. This CDR3 is built from 14 residues. The DNA for the CDR3 is TGTGCCATCAGTGGCAGAACAGGGGACACTGAAGCTTTCTTT. It codes for CAISGRTGDTEAFF.

This chain links TRBV15 with TRBJ2-5, with D hard to call. Germline lookup yields CDR1 LNHNV and CDR2 YYDKDF (reference sequence). CDR3 length: 13 residues. V lost 0 bases and J lost 8, with 10 bases in between. The CDR3 reads CATSRDLKGTQYF. Written as DNA, the CDR3 is TGTGCCACCAGCAGAGATCTTAAGGGAACCCAGTACTTC.

For this clonotype: An end of the junction differs from the germline gene, which may be a read error. This chain joins TRBV6-5 and TRBJ2-2; 8 bases align to TRBD1. Germline V gene lookup returns CDR1 MNHEY and CDR2 SVGAGI. The CDR3 runs 11 residues. In DNA form, the CDR3 reads TGTGCCAGCAGACCTCCGGACAGGGCCGTTTTT. Translating it yields CASRPPDRAVF.

This clonotype was detected a few times. Possible read error: a much larger clone is one base away. This chain joins TRBV24-1 and TRBJ2-3; weak D call: TRBD1 (6 bases). The germline CDR1 and CDR2 sequences are KGHDR and SFDVKD. Trimming shortened V by 5 bases and J by 6 bases, and 17 bases separated the two germline ends. This CDR3 is 15 amino acids long. The CDR3 DNA reads as TGTGCCACCAGTGGCACAGGGAGTCATTCGGATACGCAGTATTTT. It translates to CATSGTGSHSDTQYF.

CDR3 sequence reads: CAIAGRRGTEAFF. In DNA, the CDR3 is TGTGCTATCGCAGGCAGAAGAGGGACTGAAGCTTTCTTT. The chain joins TRBV7-9 to TRBJ1-1; D gene uncertain. Germline V CDR1 and CDR2: SEHNR, FQNEAQ (reference sequence). CDR3 length: 13 amino acids.

This clonotype was counted between two and nine times. This chain connects TRBV19 to TRBJ1-3, with D unclear. The V gene lost 9 bases and the J gene lost 4 bases, with 16 bases spanning the gap. The CDR3 extends over 14 amino acids. Germline V CDR1 and CDR2: LNHDA, SQIVND (reference sequence). The CDR3 here is CASRQDGAGNTIYF. Written as DNA, the CDR3 is TGTGCCAGCCGCCAGGATGGAGCGGGAAACACCATATATTTT.

A word on this clonotype: Since no conserved phenylalanine or tryptophan closes the CDR3, a read error is the likely cause. No DNA is shown, since the ends of the CDR3 on it are uncertain; the CDR3 is the one TCRdb lists. The chain combines TRBV29-1 with TRBJ1-1. The CDR3 numbers 9 amino acids, ends counted. Germline V gene data show CDR1 as SQVTM and CDR2 as ANQGSEA. The CDR3 spells CSVVESGPL.

The rearrangement uses TRBV19 and TRBJ2-2, with D possibly being TRBD1 or TRBD2 (6 bases each). V was pared by 4 bases and J by 4 bases, with 13 bases between. Germline V gene data show CDR1 as LNHDA and CDR2 as SQIVND (reference sequence). The CDR3 contains 15 residues. The CDR3 loop is CASSTRTAGTGELFF. The CDR3 DNA follows: TGTGCCAGTAGTACAAGGACAGCGGGCACCGGGGAGCTGTTTTTT.